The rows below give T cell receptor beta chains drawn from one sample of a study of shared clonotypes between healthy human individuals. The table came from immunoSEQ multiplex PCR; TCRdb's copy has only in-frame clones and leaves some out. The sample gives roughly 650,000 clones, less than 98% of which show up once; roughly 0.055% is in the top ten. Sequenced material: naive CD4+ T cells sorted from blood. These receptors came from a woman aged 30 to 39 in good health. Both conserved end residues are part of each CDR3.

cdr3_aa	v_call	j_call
CASSAPWVANTGELFF	TRBV7-9	TRBJ2-2
CASSGQVEAFF	TRBV2	TRBJ1-1
CAMGKSNQPQHF	TRBV10-3	TRBJ1-5
CASSKSPLDRVSPKPRNTGELFF	TRBV21-1	TRBJ2-2
CASSPRTSGRAFGYNEQFF	TRBV13	TRBJ2-1
CASSEGLAGGTYEQYF	TRBV7-9	TRBJ2-7
CAWSVGYSNQPQHF	TRBV30	TRBJ1-5
CSVEIGGQETQYF	TRBV29-1	TRBJ2-5
CAVARQGAETQYF	TRBV5-8	TRBJ2-5
CASSRGGLGSGELFF	TRBV5-1	TRBJ2-2
CASSISDYEQYF	TRBV6-6	TRBJ2-7
CASRRGTGGGETQYF	TRBV6-5	TRBJ2-5
CASSSIIHSGRRVYNEQFF	TRBV19	TRBJ2-1
CASNVMGLITDTQYF	TRBV2	TRBJ2-3
CASSRPSEPAADTQYF	TRBV5-1	TRBJ2-3
CASSQGSLRGRNYGYTF	TRBV4-1	TRBJ1-2
CASSELSGTSYEQYF	TRBV5-1	TRBJ2-7
CASSLGLAGAADTQYF	TRBV7-6	TRBJ2-3
CASTRAPGTGRNEQFF	TRBV19	TRBJ2-1
CASSPGGHPAEAFF	TRBV28	TRBJ1-1
CASSLVQGEGQPQHF	TRBV11-2	TRBJ1-5
CASSSGPNTGELFF	TRBV18	TRBJ2-2
CASSERPNNYGYTF	TRBV6-1	TRBJ1-2
CASSFSGGWTDTQYF	TRBV28	TRBJ2-3
CASQEAKIYGYTF	TRBV19	TRBJ1-2
CASSKTGVNEKLFF	TRBV19	TRBJ1-4
CASSPHPGQDISGANVLTF	TRBV7-9	TRBJ2-6
CAISEPNQPQHF	TRBV10-3	TRBJ1-5
CASSSGQGAVNEQFF	TRBV28	TRBJ2-1
CATSRDLGNTIYF	TRBV15	TRBJ1-3
CASSSRGVYEQYF	TRBV5-6	TRBJ2-7
CASTLASGRPDEQYF	TRBV28	TRBJ2-7
CASRRGGISYEQYF	TRBV6-6	TRBJ2-7
CASSEVNTGELFF	TRBV7-9	TRBJ2-2
CASSLRWARNEKLFF	TRBV28	TRBJ1-4
CASSKRWGRTGEDYGYTF	TRBV7-2	TRBJ1-2
CASSSLSGNTIYF	TRBV27	TRBJ1-3
CASSLGGPGPQHF	TRBV6-5	TRBJ1-5
CASSFRDRESQPQHF	TRBV21-1	TRBJ1-5
CASSLSAYRGQGDYEQYF	TRBV27	TRBJ2-7
CASSPLERETQYF	TRBV18	TRBJ2-5
CASSGPRGHLSYEQYF	TRBV28	TRBJ2-7
CASSVGLVSTDTQYF	TRBV9	TRBJ2-3
CASSTTGPTEAFF	TRBV18	TRBJ1-1
CASSRQGLNTEAFF	TRBV27	TRBJ1-1